A selection of T cell receptor beta chains follows, all from one sample in a study of T cell repertoires in cytomegalovirus infection. TCRdb reanalysed the reads using MiXCR and keeps one entry per CDR3 protein. Of about 740,000 distinct CDR3 sequences listed, 35% are singletons. Sequenced input: PBMCs. All receptors derive from a human donor in good health (CMV status not recorded). Some clones in this sample may be carry-over from other donors' samples. Both conserved end residues are part of each CDR3. Each record gives: J gene, V gene, D gene, clone size, CDR3 protein, CDR3 DNA. A D gene is named only where the DNA matches it firmly. A clone size is listed for some rows: how often the clone was seen (once, few, many), or a class if it is expanded.

TRBJ2-2	TRBV6-6	TRBD1	NA	CASSYSDGTAELFF	TGTGCCAGCAGTTACTCGGATGGGACAGCTGAGCTGTTTTTT
TRBJ2-5	TRBV5-1	TRBD1	NA	CASSLAGTGVIETQYF	TGCGCCAGCAGCCTTGCCGGGACAGGGGTAATAGAGACCCAGTACTTC
TRBJ2-1	TRBV5-1	NA	NA	CASSHVPDGVNEQFF	TGCGCCAGCAGCCACGTTCCGGACGGAGTCAATGAGCAGTTCTTC
TRBJ2-7	TRBV7-2	NA	many	CASSVSGTQDEQYF	TGTGCCAGCAGCGTATCCGGGACCCAGGACGAGCAGTACTTC
TRBJ1-5	TRBV27	NA	NA	CASSLPQFNQPQHF	TGTGCCAGCAGTTTACCACAGTTCAATCAGCCCCAGCATTTT
TRBJ2-7	TRBV7-2	NA	NA	CASSSNPDSNNEQYF	TGTGCCAGCAGCTCGAACCCGGACAGTAACAACGAGCAGTACTTC
TRBJ2-7	TRBV18	NA	NA	CASSPPDTVSYEQYF	TGTGCCAGCTCACCACCGGATACAGTCTCCTACGAGCAGTACTTC
TRBJ2-1	TRBV19	NA	NA	CASSILESSYNETFF	NA
TRBJ1-1	TRBV19	TRBD1	few	CASSIDRVGEAFF	TGTGCCAGTAGTATTGACAGGGTCGGTGAAGCTTTCTTT
TRBJ2-7	TRBV4-1	TRBD2	NA	CASSPRTSAPYEQYF	TGCGCCAGCAGCCCCAGGACTAGCGCTCCCTACGAGCAGTACTTC
TRBJ2-7	TRBV7-9	NA	few	CASSLVPGRDEQYF	TGTGCCAGCAGCTTAGTGCCAGGGCGGGACGAGCAGTACTTC
TRBJ2-7	TRBV7-9	TRBD2	few	CASRPLAGGTYEQYF	TGTGCCAGCAGACCTTTAGCGGGAGGGACATACGAGCAGTACTTC
TRBJ2-1	TRBV7-2	NA	NA	CASSLRRQGGEQFF	TGTGCCAGCAGCTTAAGGAGGCAGGGGGGTGAGCAGTTCTTC
TRBJ2-1	TRBV6-1	TRBD2	many	CASRPGLPFWEQFF	TGTGCCAGCAGACCGGGACTACCCTTTTGGGAGCAGTTCTTC
TRBJ1-6	TRBV28	NA	NA	CASSLETGHNSPLHF	TGTGCCAGCAGTTTAGAGACAGGCCATAATTCACCCCTCCACTTT
TRBJ2-7	TRBV12-3/TRBV12-4	NA	many	CASSLGQLLSYEQYF	TGTGCCAGCAGCCTAGGACAGTTACTCTCCTACGAGCAGTACTTC
TRBJ2-1	TRBV10-3	TRBD1	NA	CAISGKTGGYDNEQFF	TGTGCCATCAGTGGAAAGACAGGGGGTTATGACAATGAGCAGTTCTTC
TRBJ1-1	TRBV11-2	NA	NA	CASSLAQGVNTEAFF	TGTGCCAGCAGCTTAGCGCAGGGAGTGAACACTGAAGCTTTCTTT